A selection of T cell receptor beta chains follows, all from one sample in a study of T cells after yellow fever vaccination. In TCRdb, the 5' RACE reads were re-called with MiXCR into one record per CDR3 protein. The data show over 250,000 distinct CDR3 sequences, 4.1% seen once. The sequencing here drew on PBMCs, taken 5 days after the yellow fever booster vaccination. These receptors were taken from a man between 18 and 29 years old who received the YFV17D yellow fever vaccine. CDR3s include the opening cysteine and the closing phenylalanine or tryptophan. A D gene is named only where the DNA matches it firmly. A row's size may be missing; if present it is once, few, many or a size class.

clone_size cdr3_length j_call d_call v_call cdr3_aa cdr3_nt
many 12 TRBJ2-2 - TRBV29-1 CSGSVNTGELFF TGCAGCGGAAGCGTGAACACCGGGGAGCTGTTTTTT
few 15 TRBJ1-1 - TRBV29-1 CSVEPPPGGSTEAFF TGCAGCGTCGAACCTCCCCCCGGAGGATCCACTGAAGCTTTCTTT
- 14 TRBJ1-6 - TRBV3-1 CASSQGTGNSPLHF TGTGCCAGCAGCCAAGGGACGGGGAATTCACCCCTCCACTTT
few 15 TRBJ1-1 - TRBV7-8 CASAPGWQSNTEAFF TGTGCCAGTGCCCCCGGGTGGCAGTCGAACACTGAAGCTTTCTTT
- 17 TRBJ1-5 - TRBV20-1 CSAGGAHTGYSNQPQHF TGCAGTGCCGGAGGCGCTCATACGGGTTATAGCAATCAGCCCCAGCATTTT
- 16 TRBJ2-5 TRBD2 TRBV5-1 CASSLATGGLGETQYF TGCGCCAGCAGCTTGGCCACGGGAGGACTTGGAGAGACCCAGTACTTC
- 14 TRBJ2-5 TRBD1 TRBV24-1 CATSVGQGGETQYF TGTGCCACCAGTGTAGGACAGGGTGGGGAGACCCAGTACTTC
- 14 TRBJ1-1 - TRBV5-6 CASSWGVTNTEAFF TGTGCCAGCAGCTGGGGTGTGACGAACACTGAAGCTTTCTTT
many 16 TRBJ2-7 TRBD1 TRBV7-2 CASSLVRGGQFYEQYF TGTGCCAGCAGCTTAGTGCGAGGGGGACAGTTCTACGAGCAGTACTTC
many 14 TRBJ2-7 - TRBV2 CASSGTDVDYEQYF TGTGCCAGCAGTGGGACAGATGTTGACTACGAGCAGTACTTC
few 17 TRBJ2-4 - TRBV7-6 CASSLVLGGRGENIQYF TGTGCCAGCAGCTTAGTCCTCGGCGGCCGGGGCGAAAACATTCAGTACTTC
few 15 TRBJ1-4 - TRBV5-1 CASSPGASTNEKLFF TGCGCCAGCAGCCCCGGGGCGTCGACTAATGAAAAACTGTTTTTT
few 11 TRBJ1-1 - TRBV5-1 CASSSGQFPFF TGCGCCAGCAGCTCAGGACAGTTTCCTTTCTTT
many 15 TRBJ2-2 - TRBV12-3/TRBV12-4 CASSFSGRSTGELFF TGTGCCAGCAGTTTCTCGGGGAGGTCCACCGGGGAGCTGTTTTTT
- 12 TRBJ2-3 - TRBV6-2/TRBV6-3 CASSYGPGTQYF TGTGCCAGCAGTTACGGGCCGGGTACGCAGTATTTT
- 16 TRBJ2-4 - TRBV11-2 CASSLALGGLKNIQYF TGTGCCAGCAGCTTAGCACTAGGCGGACTGAAAAACATTCAGTACTTC
few 13 TRBJ1-2 - TRBV27 CASSAYGGGGYTF TGTGCCAGCAGTGCCTACGGTGGGGGTGGCTACACCTTC
- 15 TRBJ1-4 - TRBV24-1 CATSDYSRGPPKLFF TGTGCCACCAGTGATTACTCCCGGGGGCCTCCGAAACTGTTTTTT
many 13 TRBJ1-6 TRBD1 TRBV10-3 CAISTGDNSPLHF TGTGCCATCAGTACAGGGGATAATTCACCCCTCCACTTT
- 13 TRBJ2-3 - TRBV7-3 CASSQEIADTQYF TGTGCCAGCAGCCAAGAGATCGCAGATACGCAGTATTTT
- 14 TRBJ1-3 - TRBV28 CASLDRSSGNTIYF TGTGCCAGCCTCGACAGGAGCTCTGGAAACACCATATATTTT
- 12 TRBJ2-1 TRBD2 TRBV30 CAWTSGNTEQFF TGTGCCTGGACTAGCGGGAATACTGAGCAGTTCTTC
- 15 TRBJ2-3 TRBD2 TRBV5-1 CASSFLAGNTDTQYF TGCGCCAGCAGCTTTTTAGCGGGGAACACAGATACGCAGTATTTT
many 12 TRBJ2-2 - TRBV12-3/TRBV12-4 CASRSQGGELFF TGTGCCAGCAGATCTCAGGGCGGGGAGCTGTTTTTT
- 15 TRBJ2-2 - TRBV7-6 CASSPWTENTGELFF TGTGCCAGCAGCCCTTGGACGGAAAACACCGGGGAGCTGTTTTTT
- 16 TRBJ2-2 - TRBV10-3 CAISESRAVNTGELFF TGTGCCATCAGTGAGTCGAGGGCGGTGAACACCGGGGAGCTGTTTTTT
many 14 TRBJ1-1 - TRBV20-1 CSARGQGGWTEAFF TGCAGTGCTCGAGGTCAGGGAGGGTGGACTGAAGCTTTCTTT
many 13 TRBJ2-7 TRBD1 TRBV7-6 CASSGGSTYEQYF TGTGCCAGCTCAGGGGGCAGCACCTACGAGCAGTACTTC
few 15 TRBJ2-1 - TRBV12-3/TRBV12-4 CASSFAWAGIDEQFF TGTGCCAGCAGTTTCGCTTGGGCGGGGATTGATGAGCAGTTCTTC
- 13 TRBJ2-3 - TRBV4-3 CASSQDRRDTQYF TGCGCCAGCAGCCAAGATCGTAGAGATACGCAGTATTTT
few 12 TRBJ1-2 - TRBV2 CASKSTGDGYTF TGTGCCAGCAAATCTACAGGAGATGGCTACACCTTC
many 18 TRBJ2-4 TRBD2 TRBV4-1 CASSEGLAGLLAKNIQYF TGCGCCAGCAGCGAAGGACTAGCGGGGCTACTAGCCAAAAACATTCAGTACTTC
few 15 TRBJ1-2 - TRBV7-8 CASSLRWGDDYGYTF TGTGCCAGCAGCTTACGGTGGGGGGACGACTATGGCTACACCTTC
- 16 TRBJ2-1 TRBD2 TRBV9 CASSVGGGQDYNEQFF TGTGCCAGCAGCGTCGGGGGGGGGCAGGACTACAATGAGCAGTTCTTC
- 14 TRBJ1-1 - TRBV19 CASSIPGFATEAFF TGTGCCAGTAGTATACCAGGGTTTGCCACTGAAGCTTTCTTT
few 13 TRBJ2-2 - TRBV5-1 CASMYGNTGELFF TGCGCCAGCATGTACGGGAACACCGGGGAGCTGTTTTTT
few 13 TRBJ1-2 - TRBV15 CATRDGTNYGYTF TGTGCCACCCGGGACGGCACTAACTATGGCTACACCTTC
few 12 TRBJ2-7 TRBD1 TRBV5-1 CASSGDRGEQYF TGCGCCAGCAGCGGGGACAGGGGCGAGCAGTACTTC
many 14 TRBJ2-7 - TRBV5-1 CASSPRVGGYEQYF TGCGCCAGCAGCCCTCGGGTTGGGGGCTACGAGCAGTACTTC
- 15 TRBJ2-4 TRBD1 TRBV20-1 CSATGTGVAKNIQYF TGCAGTGCAACCGGGACAGGGGTTGCCAAAAACATTCAGTACTTC
many 16 TRBJ2-5 TRBD2 TRBV7-9 CASSLVLAGGQETQYF TGTGCCAGCAGCTTAGTGCTGGCGGGGGGCCAAGAGACCCAGTACTTC
- 17 TRBJ2-2 - TRBV12-3/TRBV12-4 CASTHFTGGVNTGELFF TGTGCCAGCACCCATTTTACAGGGGGGGTGAACACCGGGGAGCTGTTTTTT
few 12 TRBJ2-2 - TRBV20-1 CSALTNTGELFF TGCAGTGCTCTGACGAACACCGGGGAGCTGTTTTTT
few 14 TRBJ2-1 - TRBV7-6 CASSISGGLNEQFF TGTGCCAGCAGCATTTCCGGGGGGCTGAATGAGCAGTTCTTC
few 15 TRBJ2-4 - TRBV7-6 CASSSYTGAKNIQYF TGTGCCAGCAGCTCTTACACAGGGGCCAAAAACATTCAGTACTTC
- 15 TRBJ1-4 - TRBV29-1 CSVFSDSGSNEKLFF TGCAGCGTCTTTTCGGACAGTGGGTCGAATGAAAAACTGTTTTTT
many 14 TRBJ2-1 - TRBV7-6 CASSSLGGGGRQFF TGTGCCAGCAGCAGTCTAGGGGGGGGAGGCCGGCAGTTCTTC
- 15 TRBJ2-7 TRBD1 TRBV20-1 CSAPRDRYYSYEQYF TGCAGTGCTCCCCGGGACAGGTACTACTCCTACGAGCAGTACTTC